Listed below are T cell receptor beta chains from one sample, sequenced in a study of identical twins. TCRdb re-analysed the 5' RACE reads in MiXCR, keeping a single row per CDR3 protein. The sample includes around 480,000 distinct CDR3 sequences, more than 13% seen only once; the top ten take approximately 1%. These data were also filed under a second study, of yellow fever vaccine responses in identical twins.

The sequencing input was CD4+ T cells sorted from blood. The receptors stem from a woman younger than 35 in good health. Each CDR3 is given with its conserved first and last residue. Each record gives: V gene, clone size, D gene, J gene, CDR3 protein, CDR3 DNA. D genes are given only for firm matches. The size field is filled for only some rows; it gives once, few, many or a size class.

v_call: TRBV7-2; clone_size: .; d_call: TRBD2; j_call: TRBJ2-1; cdr3_aa: CASSQQRGSYNEQFF; cdr3_nt: TGTGCCAGCAGCCAACAGCGGGGCTCCTACAATGAGCAGTTCTTC
v_call: TRBV29-1; clone_size: many; d_call: .; j_call: TRBJ2-3; cdr3_aa: CSVEDGRQADTQYF; cdr3_nt: TGCAGCGTTGAAGATGGCCGACAGGCAGATACGCAGTATTTT
v_call: TRBV5-1; clone_size: .; d_call: .; j_call: TRBJ1-1; cdr3_aa: CASSLAQGPAFF; cdr3_nt: TGCGCCAGCAGCTTGGCCCAGGGGCCGGCTTTCTTT
v_call: TRBV7-2; clone_size: few; d_call: .; j_call: TRBJ2-3; cdr3_aa: CASSLALRAGQYF; cdr3_nt: TGTGCCAGCAGCTTAGCGTTGCGGGCGGGCCAGTATTTT
v_call: TRBV29-1; clone_size: few; d_call: TRBD1; j_call: TRBJ2-6; cdr3_aa: CSATLGTDLSGANVLTF; cdr3_nt: TGCAGCGCTACCCTCGGGACAGATCTCTCTGGGGCCAACGTCCTGACTTTC
v_call: TRBV10-3; clone_size: few; d_call: .; j_call: TRBJ2-1; cdr3_aa: CAISGTNEQFF; cdr3_nt: TGTGCCATCAGTGGAACGAATGAGCAGTTCTTC
v_call: TRBV20-1; clone_size: few; d_call: TRBD2; j_call: TRBJ2-3; cdr3_aa: CSLPAGGSTDTQYF; cdr3_nt: TGCAGCCTCCCCGCGGGGGGGAGCACAGATACGCAGTATTTT
v_call: TRBV29-1; clone_size: .; d_call: .; j_call: TRBJ2-1; cdr3_aa: CSVELGTSRLGEQFF; cdr3_nt: TGCAGCGTTGAATTGGGTACTAGCCGCCTGGGTGAGCAGTTCTTC
v_call: TRBV29-1; clone_size: .; d_call: .; j_call: TRBJ2-5; cdr3_aa: CSVVGGRETQYF; cdr3_nt: TGCAGCGTTGTGGGGGGTCGGGAGACCCAGTACTTC
v_call: TRBV5-4; clone_size: few; d_call: TRBD1; j_call: TRBJ2-5; cdr3_aa: CASSGDRVSETQYF; cdr3_nt: TGTGCCAGCAGCGGGGACAGGGTCAGCGAGACCCAGTACTTC
v_call: TRBV10-3; clone_size: .; d_call: .; j_call: TRBJ2-2; cdr3_aa: CAISKGNTGELFF; cdr3_nt: TGTGCCATCAGTAAGGGTAACACCGGGGAGCTGTTTTTT